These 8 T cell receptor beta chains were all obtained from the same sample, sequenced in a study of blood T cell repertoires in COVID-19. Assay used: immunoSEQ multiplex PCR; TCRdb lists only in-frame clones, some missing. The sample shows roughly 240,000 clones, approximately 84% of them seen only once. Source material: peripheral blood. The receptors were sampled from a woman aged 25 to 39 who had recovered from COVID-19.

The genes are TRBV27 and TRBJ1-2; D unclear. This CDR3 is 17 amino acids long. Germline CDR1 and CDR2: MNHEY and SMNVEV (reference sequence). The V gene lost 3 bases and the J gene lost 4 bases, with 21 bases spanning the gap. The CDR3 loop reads CASSLEHIGSVGYGYTF. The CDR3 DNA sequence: TGTGCCAGCAGTTTGGAGCACATCGGTTCCGTGGGCTATGGCTACACCTTC.

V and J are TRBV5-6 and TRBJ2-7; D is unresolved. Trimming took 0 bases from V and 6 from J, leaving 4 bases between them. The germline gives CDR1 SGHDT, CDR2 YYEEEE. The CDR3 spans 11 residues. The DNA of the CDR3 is TGTGCCAGCAGCTTGGACTCCGAGCAGTACTTC. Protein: CASSLDSEQYF. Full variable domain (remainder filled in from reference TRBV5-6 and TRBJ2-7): DAGVTQSPTHLIKTRGQQVTLRCSPKSGHDTVSWYQQALGQGPQFIFQYYEEEERQRGNFPDRFSGHQFPNYSSELNVNALLLGDSALYLCASSLDSEQYFGPGTRLTVT.

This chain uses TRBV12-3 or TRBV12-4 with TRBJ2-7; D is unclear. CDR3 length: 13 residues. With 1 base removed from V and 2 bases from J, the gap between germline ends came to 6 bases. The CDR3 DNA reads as TGTGCCAGCAGTTTAGTCGGAGCCTACGAGCAGTACTTC. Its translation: CASSLVGAYEQYF.

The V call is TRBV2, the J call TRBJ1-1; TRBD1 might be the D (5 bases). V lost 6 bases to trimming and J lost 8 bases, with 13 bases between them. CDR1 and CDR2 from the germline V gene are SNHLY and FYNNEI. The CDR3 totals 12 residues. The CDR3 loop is CASSPWGEEAFF. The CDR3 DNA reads TGTGCCAGCAGCCCTTGGGGGGAGGAAGCTTTCTTT.

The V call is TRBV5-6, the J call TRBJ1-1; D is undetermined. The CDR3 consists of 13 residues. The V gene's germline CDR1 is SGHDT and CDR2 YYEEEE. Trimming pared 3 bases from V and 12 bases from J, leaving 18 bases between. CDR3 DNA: TGTGCCAGCAGCTATCAAACGGATCGGGTTACTTTCTTT. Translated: CASSYQTDRVTFF.

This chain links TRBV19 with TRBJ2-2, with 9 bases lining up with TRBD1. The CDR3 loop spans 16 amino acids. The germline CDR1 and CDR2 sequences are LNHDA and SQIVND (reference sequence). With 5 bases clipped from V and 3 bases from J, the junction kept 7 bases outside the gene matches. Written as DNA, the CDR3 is TGTGCCAGTAGTTACAGGGGGCCGCCTGACACCGGGGAGCTGTTTTTT. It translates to CASSYRGPPDTGELFF.

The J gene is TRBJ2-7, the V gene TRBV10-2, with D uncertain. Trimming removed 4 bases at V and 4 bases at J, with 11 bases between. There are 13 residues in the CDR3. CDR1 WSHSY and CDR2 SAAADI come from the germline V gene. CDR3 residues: CASSVTPLYEQYF. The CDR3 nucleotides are TGCGCCAGCAGTGTGACACCCCTTTACGAGCAGTACTTC.

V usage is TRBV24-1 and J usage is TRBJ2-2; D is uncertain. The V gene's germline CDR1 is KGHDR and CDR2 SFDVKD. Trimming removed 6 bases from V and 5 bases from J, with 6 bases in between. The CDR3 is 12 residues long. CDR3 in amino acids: CATSPGTGELFF. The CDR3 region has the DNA TGTGCCACCAGTCCCGGGACCGGGGAGCTGTTTTTT.